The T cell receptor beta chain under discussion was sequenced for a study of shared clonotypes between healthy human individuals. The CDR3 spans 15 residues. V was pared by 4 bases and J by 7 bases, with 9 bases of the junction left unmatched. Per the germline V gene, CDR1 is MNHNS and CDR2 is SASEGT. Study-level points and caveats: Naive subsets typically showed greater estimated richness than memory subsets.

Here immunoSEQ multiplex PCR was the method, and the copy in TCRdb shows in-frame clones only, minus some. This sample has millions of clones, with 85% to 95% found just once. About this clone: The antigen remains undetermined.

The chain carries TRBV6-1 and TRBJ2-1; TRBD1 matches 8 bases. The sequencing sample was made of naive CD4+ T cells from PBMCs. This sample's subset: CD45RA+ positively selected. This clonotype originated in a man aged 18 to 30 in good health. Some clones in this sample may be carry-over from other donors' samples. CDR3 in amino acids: CASSVGDRTWNEQFF. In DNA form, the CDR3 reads TGTGCCAGCAGTGTAGGGGACAGGACTTGGAATGAGCAGTTCTTC.